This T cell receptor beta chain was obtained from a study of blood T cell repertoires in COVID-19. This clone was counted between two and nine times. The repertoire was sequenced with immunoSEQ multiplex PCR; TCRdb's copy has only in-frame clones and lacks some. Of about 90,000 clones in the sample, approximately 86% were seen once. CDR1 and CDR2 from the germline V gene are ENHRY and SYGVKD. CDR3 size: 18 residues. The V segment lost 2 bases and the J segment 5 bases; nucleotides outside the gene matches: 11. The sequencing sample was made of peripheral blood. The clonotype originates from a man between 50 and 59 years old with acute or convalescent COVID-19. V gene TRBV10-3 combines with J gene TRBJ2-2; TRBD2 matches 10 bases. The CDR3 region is CAISETGTSAGGTGELFF. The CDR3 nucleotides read TGTGCCATCAGTGAGACAGGGACTAGCGCCGGGGGAACCGGGGAGCTGTTTTTT.